Listed below are T cell receptor beta chains from one sample, sequenced in a study of blood T cell repertoires in COVID-19. Some clones are missing from TCRdb's copy, which holds only in-frame ones; the method was immunoSEQ multiplex PCR. The table includes about 87,000 clones, more than 85% detected once. Sequencing was done on a sample of peripheral blood. These TCRs come from a man between 40 and 49 years old with acute or convalescent COVID-19. Both conserved end residues are part of each CDR3. The order of the fields is CDR3 length, V gene, clone size, CDR3 protein. Clone size appears in some rows only: once, few, many, or a class for an expanded clone.

len: 15; v_gene: TRBV7-2; abundance: NA; CDR3aa: CASTRTSGVSYEQYF
len: 14; v_gene: TRBV7-2; abundance: NA; CDR3aa: CASSQPGGNQPQHF
len: 15; v_gene: TRBV29-1; abundance: NA; CDR3aa: CSVRGLAGTTDTQYF
len: 13; v_gene: TRBV5-1; abundance: few; CDR3aa: CASRAGSGQPQHF
len: 19; v_gene: TRBV19; abundance: NA; CDR3aa: CASKRWFQREGSNTGELFF
len: 16; v_gene: TRBV29-1; abundance: NA; CDR3aa: CSVEGLRGGDTDTQYF
len: 12; v_gene: TRBV3-1/TRBV3-2; abundance: NA; CDR3aa: CASSPQGLEAFF
len: 16; v_gene: TRBV27; abundance: NA; CDR3aa: CASSYGTGGNTGELFF
len: 17; v_gene: TRBV3-1/TRBV3-2; abundance: NA; CDR3aa: CASSQGWGSGVSYEQYF
len: 14; v_gene: TRBV5-1; abundance: NA; CDR3aa: CASSRDRISYEQYF
len: 11; v_gene: TRBV5-4; abundance: NA; CDR3aa: CASSSSGGQFF
len: 17; v_gene: TRBV7-9; abundance: NA; CDR3aa: CASSKNMKGANNSPLHF
len: 13; v_gene: TRBV7-9; abundance: NA; CDR3aa: CASSRSRGYEQYF
len: 14; v_gene: TRBV20-1; abundance: NA; CDR3aa: CSASWGGNTDTQYF
len: 13; v_gene: TRBV2; abundance: once; CDR3aa: CASIDRTFYGYTF
len: 13; v_gene: TRBV19; abundance: NA; CDR3aa: CASSPPVNTEAFF
len: 17; v_gene: TRBV19; abundance: NA; CDR3aa: CASSIGLGQRSGNTIYF
len: 14; v_gene: TRBV27; abundance: NA; CDR3aa: CASSGQGPPYEQYF
len: 16; v_gene: TRBV19; abundance: NA; CDR3aa: CASSEIIGRGSLEAFF
len: 15; v_gene: TRBV6-1; abundance: NA; CDR3aa: CASSEVGQGYNEQFF
len: 12; v_gene: TRBV29-1; abundance: NA; CDR3aa: CSVSVAGDEQYF
len: 12; v_gene: TRBV11-3; abundance: NA; CDR3aa: CASSPNQETQYF